This T cell receptor (beta chain) was sequenced during a study of blood T cell repertoires in COVID-19 (dated by TCRdb to 2019 to 2021). Study-level background: Samples from collaborators originated in the United States, Italy and Spain and spanned both the acute and convalescent phases of COVID-19. The material from the prospective study consisted of cDNA or gDNA derived from T cells, B-cell-depleted T cells, or PBMCs. Nearly every sample came with metadata listing a de-identified subject ID, COVID-19 status, age in years and sex. The repertoires were made available in a free public database intended to serve as a resource for research on the immune response to SARS-CoV-2. The samples were drawn from the first 160 participants of the ongoing ImmuneRACE study and from 1,200 or so subjects provided by 6 global collaborators. Where HLA class I and class II types were available, the types were taken from metadata supplied by the sample provider, not from assay-based typing. Deeply sampled blood TCRbeta repertoires from subjects exposed to, actively infected with, or recovered from COVID-19 were included in the dataset.

With respect to this clone: Its antigen has not been determined. Base qualities are not recorded, but no much larger clone differs from it by a single base.

Overall results and qualifications from the work: How much clinical and demographic metadata was included differed by source and by participant, and the metadata was provided uncurated.

The collaborating institutions used their own protocols to collect whole blood in K2EDTA tubes. For TCRbeta analysis, collaborators shipped samples as frozen whole blood, isolated PBMCs, or DNA extracted from either of those sample types. TCRbeta CDR3 regions were amplified from genomic DNA using the immunoSEQ Assay, a bias-controlled multiplex PCR. For the original study's pipeline: The number of nucleated cells in each sample was estimated from the amplification of reference gene primers within the assay. To quantify the absolute abundance of each unique TCRbeta CDR3 rearrangement, sequence reads were collapsed and filtered. Productive Simpson clonality was computed per sample as the square root of Simpson's diversity index over productive rearrangements. The table was pulled from immuneACCESS by TCRdb, which kept in-frame rearrangements only. Such tables lose some clones; where checked, under half of the loss comes from unresolved V genes, and the rest has no known cause. The V and J calls and clone size are taken from that table; D and trimming were inferred from the DNA. This sample is represented by about 250,000 clones; about 80% of them were singletons. The ten most abundant clones make up around 3.4% of the sample.

V was cut back by 3 bases and J by 3 bases, leaving a gap of 15 bases between them. The germline V gene encodes CDR1 SGHNT and CDR2 YYREEE (reference sequence). The CDR3, cysteine through phenylalanine, is 15 amino acids long. Of all the DNA, just the CDR3 is kept, 45 bases in frame from base 1. The material sequenced was peripheral blood. The sequence was obtained from an elderly woman with acute or convalescent COVID-19. Recombination linked TRBV5-4 to TRBJ1-2; TRBD1 might be the D gene, on 5 matching bases. The DNA is TGTGCCAGCAGCTCCCGGAGCGCCAGGGACTATGGCTACACCTTC. Translated, this is CASSSRSARDYGYTF.